This TCR beta chain appears in the sequencing data of a study of blood T cells in healthy people across ages. Points from the study as a whole: It was the long-lived donors that had more naive CD4+ cells and higher diversity than aged donors.

For this clonotype: Its antigen is not known.

The germline V gene encodes CDR1 DFQATT and CDR2 SNEGSKA (reference sequence). This CDR3 has 17 amino acids. The ends lost 0 bases at V and 3 bases at J; junction bases unmatched: 13. The use of a sample-barcoded 5' primer and a J-beta primer mix characterized a second PCR of roughly 6 to 11 cycles. A single record per CDR3 protein comes from TCRdb applying MiXCR to the 5' RACE reads. The data hold some 890,000 distinct CDR3 sequences, with almost 30% observed a single time. These same records also appear under a second study, on T cells of mothers and their children.

The chain couples TRBV20-1 to TRBJ1-1; TRBD1 agrees at 7 bases. The sample consisted of blood. The source of this sequence is a middle-aged woman in good health. The CDR3 loop is CSARDLNLDRVDTEAFF. CDR3 DNA: TGCAGTGCTAGAGATCTTAATTTAGACAGGGTGGACACTGAAGCTTTCTTT.